The next 24 T cell receptor beta chains were all read from a single sample in a study of CD8+CD57+ T cells in acquired aplastic anemia. TCR beta VDJ and CDR3 profiling used genomic DNA as template. MiXCR, applied by TCRdb to the reads, yields one record per CDR3 protein. Of about 180,000 distinct CDR3 sequences listed, 50% to 65% are singletons. In patients chosen for sequencing, flow cytometry had shown CD8+CD57+ cell expansion. The material sequenced was sorted CD4+, CD8+, or CD8+CD57+ T cells (not recorded which) from PBMCs. The receptor source for this set is a human donor with aplastic anemia.

The gene calls are TRBV20-1 and TRBJ2-7, with TRBD2 matching over 9 bases. The trim removed 0 bases at V and 2 bases at J, leaving 2 bases unmatched. CDR3 size: 14 residues. From germline, CDR1 is DFQATT and CDR2 SNEGSKA (reference sequence). CDR3 in DNA: TGCAGTGCTAGAGATTTAGCGGGAGCCTACGAGCAGTACTTC. Amino acid sequence: CSARDLAGAYEQYF.

The chain carries TRBV7-9 and TRBJ2-7; 12 bases match TRBD2. The CDR3 loop spans 14 amino acids. J gave up 2 bases and V 10 bases, and 6 bases lay outside the gene matches. The germline CDR1 and CDR2 sequences are SEHNR and FQNEAQ (reference sequence). This CDR3 reads CATTRTSGAYEQYF. CDR3 sequence (DNA): TGTGCCACTACCAGGACTAGCGGGGCCTACGAGCAGTACTTC.

This chain joins TRBV20-1 and TRBJ2-3, with D uncertain. Between the trimmed V and J ends, which lost 2 bases and 6 bases, there was a span of 12 bases. The CDR3 consists of 13 residues. Germline V gene sequence: CDR1 DFQATT, CDR2 SNEGSKA (reference sequence). CDR3 DNA: TGCAGTGCTAGATACCCCTTCGGTGATACGCAGTATTTT. It codes for CSARYPFGDTQYF.

The chain recombines TRBV7-8 with TRBJ1-3; D uncertain. Germline CDR1 is SGHVS and CDR2 is FQNEAQ. This CDR3 spans 13 amino acids. V was trimmed by 4 bases and J by 7 bases, leaving 11 bases between them. The DNA of the CDR3 is TGTGCCAGCAGCTCTCAGACCGTGAACACCATATATTTT. Its translation is CASSSQTVNTIYF.

In this sample, this clonotype turned up a few times. This chain connects TRBV7-9 to TRBJ2-7; D unresolved. The CDR3 loop spans 13 amino acids. Germline V gene lookup returns CDR1 SEHNR and CDR2 FQNEAQ (reference sequence). V was pared by 2 bases and J by 0 bases, with 5 bases between. The CDR3 nucleotides read TGTGCCAGCAGCTTACTTGGCTCCTACGAGCAGTACTTC. Amino acid sequence: CASSLLGSYEQYF.

This clonotype was picked up many times. This chain connects TRBV5-1 to TRBJ1-1; 10 bases are a match to TRBD1. The V gene end was trimmed by 4 bases and the J gene end by 3 bases; junction bases not matched to a gene: 6. This CDR3 comprises 15 residues. Germline values: CDR1 SGHRS, CDR2 YFSETQ. The DNA for the CDR3 is TGCGCCAGCAGCCTGGACAGGGGGTCGTACACTGAAGCTTTCTTT. Protein product: CASSLDRGSYTEAFF.

This chain uses TRBV7-2 with TRBJ1-2; TRBD1 is a possible D gene (5 bases). Germline loops: CDR1 SGHTA, CDR2 FQGNSA. Trimming took 1 base from V and 4 from J, leaving 10 bases between them. This CDR3 is 14 amino acids long. The CDR3 sequence: CASSLVDSLYGYTF. In DNA form, the CDR3 reads TGTGCCAGCAGCTTAGTAGACAGCCTCTATGGCTACACCTTC.

The chain joins TRBV5-1 to TRBJ1-1; D unclear. V lost 0 bases, J lost 1 base, and 7 bases lay in between. Germline CDR1 SGHRS, CDR2 YFSETQ. CDR3 size: 14 residues. CDR3 amino acids: CASSLEAPNTEAFF. For the CDR3, the DNA is TGCGCCAGCAGCTTGGAGGCGCCGAACACTGAAGCTTTCTTT. The full variable domain, in which reference TRBV5-1 and TRBJ1-1 provide the parts outside the CDR3, is KAGVTQTPRYLIKTRGQQVTLSCSPISGHRSVSWYQQTPGQGLQFLFEYFSETQRNKGNFPGRFSGRQFSNSRSEMNVSTLELGDSALYLCASSLEAPNTEAFFGQGTRLTVV.

This clonotype showed up just once. The chain has TRBV11-3 and TRBJ1-1; tentatively, D is TRBD1 (5 bases). V shed 0 bases and J shed 4 bases, with 6 bases lying between them. CDR1 SGHNT and CDR2 YENEEA come from the germline V gene. The length of the CDR3 is 13 residues. The CDR3 bases are TGTGCCAGCAGCTTAGAGGGACTCACTGAAGCTTTCTTT. Translation: CASSLEGLTEAFF.

There are a few counts of this clonotype. This rearrangement joins TRBV19 to TRBJ1-6; D is unclear. CDR1 and CDR2 (germline): LNHDA, SQIVND (reference sequence). Trimming took 1 base from V and 8 from J, leaving 9 bases between them. The CDR3 consists of 14 residues. CDR3 coding DNA: TGTGCCAGTAGTATAGTGGTCGGGGATTCACCCCTCCACTTT. This encodes CASSIVVGDSPLHF. Full variable domain (outside the CDR3, taken from reference TRBV19 and TRBJ1-6): DGGITQSPKYLFRKEGQNVTLSCEQNLNHDAMYWYRQDPGQGLRLIYYSQIVNDFQKGDIAEGYSVSREKKESFPLTVTSAQKNPTAFYLCASSIVVGDSPLHFGNGTRLTVT.

The chain uses TRBV4-3 and TRBJ2-5; 7 bases map to TRBD2. Germline trimming cut 1 base from V and 5 bases from J; bases unmatched to any gene: 10. The CDR3 sequence is 16 residues long. Germline CDR1 is LGHNA and CDR2 is YSLEER. CDR3 in amino acids: CASSQAGRGITETQYF. The CDR3 bases are TGCGCCAGCAGCCAAGCGGGGAGGGGTATTACGGAGACCCAGTACTTC.

The V and J genes are TRBV14 and TRBJ2-3; TRBD1 is a possible D gene (6 bases). The CDR3 consists of 14 residues. V was clipped by 5 bases and J by 4 bases, with 13 bases between them. Germline CDR1 is SGHDN and CDR2 is FVKESK. CDR3 loop: CASSFRGWADTQYF. The CDR3 DNA reads TGTGCCAGCAGCTTCAGGGGTTGGGCAGATACGCAGTATTTT.

This chain joins TRBV20-1 and TRBJ1-1; TRBD1 matches at 8 bases. Trimming at V came to 5 bases and at J to 4 bases, leaving 6 bases not matched to a gene. Germline CDR1 DFQATT, CDR2 SNEGSKA (reference sequence). CDR3 length: 13 residues. CDR3 loop: CSAEDRVSTEAFF. The CDR3 nucleotides are TGCAGTGCTGAGGACAGGGTGAGCACTGAAGCTTTCTTT.

This sequence joins TRBV10-3 and TRBJ2-5, with a weak D call TRBD1 (5 bases). This CDR3 has 14 residues. Trimming took off 10 bases at V and 4 bases at J, with 19 bases between the two ends. The germline CDR1 and CDR2 sequences are ENHRY and SYGVKD. The CDR3, as DNA: TGTGCCAGCACCCACCTCAGGGTCTCAGAGACCCAGTACTTC. This sequence encodes CASTHLRVSETQYF.

The J gene is TRBJ1-2, the V gene TRBV19, with 7 bases lining up with TRBD1. Germline V gene lookup returns CDR1 LNHDA and CDR2 SQIVND (reference sequence). This CDR3 is 13 amino acids long. V gave up 3 bases and J gave up 4 bases; unmatched junction bases: 2. CDR3 protein: CASSIRDSYGYTF. The DNA for the CDR3 is TGTGCCAGTAGTATCCGGGACAGCTATGGCTACACCTTC.

A note on this clonotype: Since a much larger clone is just one base distant, this may be a read error. The chain joins TRBV19 to TRBJ1-1; tentative D call: TRBD1 (6 bases). CDR3 size: 16 residues. CDR1 is LNHDA and CDR2 is SQIVND in the germline V gene (reference sequence). V was shortened by 9 bases and J by 4 bases, with 24 bases between the two germline ends. The CDR3 reads CASRTGDGGAGTEAFF. CDR3 DNA: TGTGCCAGCCGAACCGGGGACGGGGGGGCTGGCACTGAAGCTTTCTTT.

Ten or more counts support this clonotype. The chain joins TRBV10-1 to TRBJ2-2; D remains unclear. Germline V gene data show CDR1 as WNHNN and CDR2 as SYGVQD (reference sequence). Trimming removed 5 bases at V and 6 bases at J, with 13 bases between. The CDR3 is 14 residues long. In DNA, the CDR3 is TGCGCCAGCAGTTTGGACGATAAGCCCGGGGAGCTGTTTTTT. Protein sequence: CASSLDDKPGELFF.

For this clonotype: A much larger clone sits a single nucleotide away, making a read error possible. CDR3 DNA: TGTGCCAGCAGTGAATGGTTGTGGGAAAAACTGTTTTTT. This encodes CASSEWLWEKLFF. The chain is built from TRBV9 and TRBJ1-4; D remains ambiguous. This CDR3 is 13 amino acids long. The ends were cut back, 5 bases at V and 8 bases at J, with 13 bases in the middle. CDR1 and CDR2 from the germline V gene are SGDLS and YYNGEE.

This clonotype was picked up one time. Possible read error: a much larger clone is one base away. The gene calls are TRBV27 and TRBJ1-5; D remains unclear. The CDR3 loop spans 14 amino acids. The germline V gene has CDR1 MNHEY and CDR2 SMNVEV (reference sequence). Between the trimmed V and J ends, which lost 8 bases and 2 bases, there was a span of 13 bases. CDR3 in amino acids: CASGDYLGNQPQHF. For the CDR3, the DNA is TGTGCCAGCGGGGATTACTTGGGCAATCAGCCCCAGCATTTT.

This clonotype has only a few counts. V usage is TRBV7-3 and J usage is TRBJ2-5; D is unresolved. Trimming shortened V by 3 bases and J by 5 bases, and 13 bases separated the two germline ends. This CDR3 is 14 amino acids long. The germline V gene has CDR1 SGHTA and CDR2 FQGTGA. CDR3 in amino acids: CASSFLWARETQYF. The CDR3 DNA sequence: TGTGCCAGCAGCTTCCTCTGGGCAAGGGAGACCCAGTACTTC.

This clonotype was observed a few times. The J gene is TRBJ2-3, the V gene TRBV27, with 7 positions matching TRBD2. CDR3 length equals 14 residues. Trimming at V came to 4 bases and at J to 3 bases, leaving 4 bases not matched to a gene. Germline V gives CDR1 MNHEY, CDR2 SMNVEV (reference sequence). This CDR3 is CASSWGGSTDTQYF. The CDR3 bases are TGTGCCAGCAGTTGGGGAGGGTCGACAGATACGCAGTATTTT.

This clonotype occurred many times. The chain links TRBV20-1 to TRBJ1-1; possible D gene TRBD1, 5 bases. The CDR3 sequence is 11 residues long. V was cut by 5 bases and J by 8 bases, with 12 bases left in between. The V gene's germline CDR1 is DFQATT and CDR2 SNEGSKA (reference sequence). The CDR3 nucleotides are TGCAGTGCTGAGGCCTCAGGGGAAGCTTTCTTT. Residues: CSAEASGEAFF.

This clonotype was seen ten or more times. This chain uses TRBV9 with TRBJ1-4; D not resolved. The V end was cut by 0 bases, the J end by 5 bases, with 14 bases between. Germline CDR1 reads SGDLS; CDR2 reads YYNGEE. CDR3 size: 16 residues. CDR3 sequence reads: CASSVGYGRENEKLFF. CDR3 bases: TGTGCCAGCAGCGTAGGGTATGGGAGAGAGAATGAAAAACTGTTTTTT. Looking up the rest from reference TRBV9 and TRBJ1-4 gives the full variable domain: DSGVTQTPKHLITATGQRVTLRCSPRSGDLSVYWYQQSLDQGLQFLIQYYNGEERAKGNILERFSAQQFPDLHSELNLSSLELGDSALYFCASSVGYGRENEKLFFGSGTQLSVL.

This rearrangement joins TRBV7-6 to TRBJ1-1; weak D call: TRBD1 (6 bases). V lost 5 bases, J lost 8 bases, and 12 bases lay in between. The CDR3 sequence is 12 residues long. Germline CDR1 is SGHVS and CDR2 is FNYEAQ. CDR3: CASSQRDNEAFF. CDR3 nucleotides: TGTGCCAGCAGCCAAAGGGACAACGAAGCTTTCTTT.